The source of this T cell receptor beta chain is a study of T-cell reconstitution after alpha-beta-depleted transplantation in children. This clonotype was observed many times. The TCRbeta library was prepared with unique molecular identifiers. TCRdb re-analysed the PCR reads in MiXCR, keeping a single row per CDR3 protein. The sample holds over 450,000 distinct CDR3 sequences, approximately 10% seen once. CDR3 length equals 13 residues. CDR1 MGHRA and CDR2 YSYEKL come from the germline V gene. The V segment lost 6 bases and the J segment 15 bases; nucleotides outside the gene matches: 14. This clonotype originated in a child under 10 years old with inherited bone marrow failure, due to receive a stem cell transplant. The sequencing used PBMCs, collected before TCRalphabeta/CD19-depleted stem cell transplant. J is TRBJ2-1 and V is TRBV4-1, with TRBD2 matching 7 bases. This chain's CDR3 is CASSPNLRELRFF. CDR3 DNA sequence: TGCGCCAGCAGTCCCAATTTGCGGGAGTTACGGTTCTTC.